This T cell receptor beta chain was captured in a study of blood T cell repertoires in COVID-19. Study-wide background: Acute and convalescent COVID-19 specimens originated in the United States, Italy and Spain. Nucleic acid was either cDNA or gDNA, and it came from T cells, B-cell-depleted T cells, or PBMCs.

Trimming took 5 bases from V and 1 from J; bases not matched to a gene: 4. The CDR3 is made up of 15 amino acids. CDR1 and CDR2 from the germline V gene are SGHAT and FQNNGV. Per the authors' pipeline: Cell counts per sample came from amplifying reference gene primers. Sequencing used immunoSEQ multiplex PCR; TCRdb keeps in-frame clones, though not all of them. V, J and clone size derive from that table, while D and trimming were established from the DNA sequence. The data show about 250,000 clones, 79% seen once. This chain links TRBV11-2 with TRBJ2-2; TRBD2 matches 7 bases. The sequencing sample was made of peripheral blood. The source of this sequence is a woman in her 40s with active or convalescent COVID-19. The CDR3 loop reads CASSRRGENTGELFF. The CDR3 DNA reads as TGTGCCAGCAGCCGTCGGGGGGAGAACACCGGGGAGCTGTTTTTT.